Each of the 18 T cell receptor beta chains below was sequenced from the same sample in a study of CD8 T cells in ankylosing spondylitis. These receptors' targets are unknown. Findings of the study overall: Seven or eight highly homologous variants formed a TCR beta motif that appeared characteristic of ankylosing spondylitis blood.

TCRdb used MiXCR to reprocess the 5' RACE reads, holding one entry per CDR3 protein. The sample includes around 540,000 distinct CDR3 sequences, about 12% of them seen just once. Sequenced material: blood, either unsorted or a sorted T cell fraction (not recorded which). These receptors all come from a male donor with ankylosing spondylitis.

The chain couples TRBV3-1 to TRBJ2-1, with 10 bases that match TRBD2. J lost 4 bases, V lost 1 base, and 4 bases had no gene match. The CDR3 is 16 amino acids. Germline-derived CDR1 and CDR2 are LGHDT and YNNKEL (reference sequence). The CDR3 reads CASSQAGTSVYNEQFF. The CDR3 coding sequence is TGTGCCAGCAGCCAAGCCGGGACTAGCGTTTACAATGAGCAGTTCTTC.

The chain links TRBV12-5 to TRBJ1-1; D unresolved. The CDR3 is made up of 16 amino acids. Germline CDR1 is LGHNT and CDR2 is FRNRAP. V lost 3 bases, J lost 1 base, and 15 bases lay in between. The CDR3 DNA follows: TGTGCTAGTGGTTTTACTCCCTCGGAAGGGAACACTGAAGCTTTCTTT. Encoded protein: CASGFTPSEGNTEAFF.

The chain carries TRBV30 and TRBJ2-1, with D perhaps matching TRBD2 (6 bases). CDR1 GTSNPN and CDR2 SVGIG come from the germline V gene (reference sequence). CDR3 length equals 12 residues. Between the trimmed V and J ends, which lost 0 bases and 8 bases, there was a span of 8 bases. The CDR3 spells CAWSVRRDEQFF. CDR3 nucleotides: TGTGCCTGGAGTGTACGGAGGGATGAGCAGTTCTTC.

The table lists this clonotype with a few counts. This chain connects TRBV29-1 to TRBJ2-6; D is uncertain. The ends were cut back, 5 bases at V and 0 bases at J, with 5 bases in the middle. CDR1 and CDR2 from the germline V gene are SQVTM and ANQGSEA. This CDR3 region has 13 residues. The CDR3 region has the DNA TGCAGCGTTTACCTCTCTGGGGCCAACGTCCTGACTTTC. Translation gives CSVYLSGANVLTF.

This clonotype was counted only a few times. This chain joins TRBV6-1 and TRBJ1-2; the match to TRBD1 covers 7 bases. The CDR3 covers 14 residues. V dropped 6 bases and J dropped 4; count of bases not matched to a gene: 8. Germline CDR1 MNHNS, CDR2 SASEGT. In DNA, the CDR3 is TGTGCCAGCAGCGGGGGGGACAGTAGCTATGGCTACACCTTC. Its protein product is CASSGGDSSYGYTF.

This clonotype has a count of ten or more. The V call is TRBV27, the J call TRBJ2-1; no reliable D call. V was clipped by 6 bases and J by 3 bases, with 9 bases between them. CDR1 and CDR2 from the germline V gene are MNHEY and SMNVEV (reference sequence). This CDR3 is built from 13 residues. The CDR3 DNA is TGTGCCAGCAGCGAGACACGCTACAATGAGCAGTTCTTC. This encodes CASSETRYNEQFF.

This clonotype has just a few counts. The V call is TRBV3-1, the J call TRBJ2-6; a weak D match, TRBD1 (7 bases). Germline loops: CDR1 LGHDT, CDR2 YNNKEL (reference sequence). CDR3 size: 16 residues. V was clipped by 1 base and J by 2 bases, with 9 bases between them. The CDR3 here is CASSQAGGTGANVLTF. The CDR3 bases are TGTGCCAGCAGCCAAGCAGGGGGGACTGGGGCCAACGTCCTGACTTTC.

This clonotype has only a few counts. The chain joins TRBV5-1 to TRBJ2-4; 10 bases agree with TRBD2. J gave up 9 bases and V 4 bases, and 7 bases lay outside the gene matches. The CDR3 contains 14 residues. Germline CDR1 SGHRS, CDR2 YFSETQ. The CDR3 sequence: CASSPGTSVGIQYF. CDR3 nucleotides: TGCGCCAGCAGCCCCGGGACTAGCGTTGGCATTCAGTACTTC. The whole variable domain, remainder taken from reference TRBV5-1 and TRBJ2-4, is KAGVTQTPRYLIKTRGQQVTLSCSPISGHRSVSWYQQTPGQGLQFLFEYFSETQRNKGNFPGRFSGRQFSNSRSEMNVSTLELGDSALYLCASSPGTSVGIQYFGAGTRLSVL.

This chain connects TRBV5-1 to TRBJ1-1; no reliable D call. The CDR3 contains 16 residues. CDR1 SGHRS and CDR2 YFSETQ come from the germline V gene. The germline V and J ends were trimmed by 4 bases and 1 base, with 17 bases remaining between them. CDR3 nucleotides: TGCGCCAGCAGCGAAGACTCCGGGTTCCCGAACACTGAAGCTTTCTTT. This codes for CASSEDSGFPNTEAFF.

The rearrangement joins TRBV30 to TRBJ2-3; D is unresolved. Germline values: CDR1 GTSNPN, CDR2 SVGIG (reference sequence). The ends were cut back, 8 bases at V and 3 bases at J, with 9 bases in the middle. There are 11 residues in the CDR3. CDR3 nucleotides: TGTGCCCGGACCAGTACAGATACGCAGTATTTT. Amino acid sequence: CARTSTDTQYF.

V usage is TRBV20-1 and J usage is TRBJ2-3; 8 nucleotides line up with TRBD2. The V segment lost 6 bases and the J segment 6 bases; nucleotides outside the gene matches: 5. From germline, CDR1 is DFQATT and CDR2 SNEGSKA (reference sequence). The CDR3 consists of 12 residues. The CDR3 bases are TGCAGTGCCAGCCGACTAGCGGATACGCAGTATTTT. This codes for CSASRLADTQYF.

V usage is TRBV15 and J usage is TRBJ2-5; TRBD2 agrees at 9 bases. The CDR3 length is 16 residues. Germline V CDR1 and CDR2: LNHNV, YYDKDF (reference sequence). Trimming at V came to 3 bases and at J to 5 bases, leaving 10 bases not matched to a gene. Written as DNA, the CDR3 is TGTGCCACCAGCAGCAGACTAGCGGACCCCATGGAGACCCAGTACTTC. Its translation: CATSSRLADPMETQYF.

The chain uses TRBV2 and TRBJ2-5, with a possible D match to TRBD2 (6 bases). V lost 10 bases, J lost 0 bases, and 9 bases lay in between. The CDR3 length is 12 residues. The germline CDR1 and CDR2 sequences are SNHLY and FYNNEI. The CDR3 loop is CATTGDQETQYF. The CDR3 DNA follows: TGTGCCACCACGGGGGACCAAGAGACCCAGTACTTC.

The sample holds a few counts of this clonotype. The rearrangement links TRBV13 to TRBJ1-1, with 7 bases that match TRBD1. With 5 bases clipped from V and 5 bases from J, the junction kept 8 bases outside the gene matches. The CDR3 covers 14 residues. Germline CDR1 and CDR2: PRHDT and FYEKMQ (reference sequence). DNA of the CDR3: TGTGCCAGCAGCCCAGGGGGTCCCGGAACTGAAGCTTTCTTT. Translation gives CASSPGGPGTEAFF.

The rearrangement links TRBV19 to TRBJ1-5; D gene unclear. Trimming removed 3 bases from V and 0 bases from J, with 9 bases in between. Per germline, CDR1 LNHDA and CDR2 SQIVND (reference sequence). The CDR3 runs to 15 residues. The CDR3 spells CASSITGYSNQPQHF. In DNA form, the CDR3 reads TGTGCCAGTAGTATTACCGGATATAGCAATCAGCCCCAGCATTTT.

As DNA, the CDR3 is TGTGCCAGCAGTTTAAAGGGGGCGCGGAGCACAGATACGCAGTATTTT. The encoded protein is CASSLKGARSTDTQYF. The chain couples TRBV27 to TRBJ2-3; 7 bases line up with TRBD1. In germline, CDR1 is MNHEY, CDR2 SMNVEV (reference sequence). V was clipped by 2 bases and J by 0 bases; unmatched bases: 5. The CDR3 totals 16 residues.

This clonotype showed up just a few times. This rearrangement joins TRBV20-1 to TRBJ1-5; D possibly corresponds to TRBD1 (5 bases). CDR1 and CDR2 from the germline V gene are DFQATT and SNEGSKA (reference sequence). V was pared by 6 bases and J by 5 bases, with 20 bases between. This CDR3 has 15 residues. The CDR3 coding sequence is TGCAGTGCGTGGGGCCGGGCGCAGGCTGATCAGCCCCAGCATTTT. Translating gives CSAWGRAQADQPQHF.

In this sample, this clonotype turned up many times. This sequence joins TRBV4-1 and TRBJ1-1, with unresolved D. From germline, CDR1 is MGHRA and CDR2 YSYEKL. This CDR3 is built from 12 residues. V was clipped by 1 base and J by 12 bases, with 12 bases between them. The CDR3 coding sequence is TGCGCCAGCAGCCAAGGGGCCCGGCTTCCTTTCTTT. It is translated as CASSQGARLPFF.